Below are 12 T cell receptor beta chains sequenced from a single sample in a study of T cells in Graves' hyperthyroidism and ophthalmopathy. RNA transcripts yielded amplified TCR beta CDR3 regions. HTBI primers were the set used in a first-round RT-PCR of the TCR CDR3. TCRdb redid the calling of the multiplex PCR reads with MiXCR, one entry per CDR3 protein. The sample lists 300,000 to 450,000 distinct CDR3 sequences, 11% to 15% occurring once. The sample consisted of blood. All receptors derive from a woman aged 55-69 years with Graves' hyperthyroidism.

This clonotype showed up many times. This sequence joins TRBV28 and TRBJ1-1, with D hard to call. Germline-derived CDR1 and CDR2 are MDHEN and SYDVKM. This CDR3 spans 13 amino acids. V was cut by 7 bases and J by 6 bases, with 15 bases left in between. CDR3 region: CASTDLGWSEAFF. The DNA of the CDR3 is TGTGCCAGCACCGATCTGGGATGGTCTGAAGCTTTCTTT. The entire variable domain, with the rest obtained from reference TRBV28 and TRBJ1-1, is as follows: DVKVTQSSRYLVKRTGEKVFLECVQDMDHENMFWYRQDPGLGLRLIYFSYDVKMKEKGDIPEGYSVSREKKERFSLILESASTNQTSMYLCASTDLGWSEAFFGQGTRLTVV.

The V and J genes are TRBV19 and TRBJ1-1; no reliable D call. The CDR3 contains 14 residues. The V end lost 6 bases, the J end lost 1 base, and 12 bases lay between the germline ends. CDR1 and CDR2 (germline): LNHDA, SQIVND (reference sequence). CDR3 in amino acids: CASSAHGSNTEAFF. The CDR3 DNA reads as TGTGCCAGTAGCGCGCATGGATCGAACACTGAAGCTTTCTTT.

This clonotype showed up many times. This sequence joins TRBV18 and TRBJ2-7; 7 bases line up with TRBD1. This CDR3 region has 15 residues. CDR1 is KGHSH, CDR2 LQKENI, per germline. V was clipped by 0 bases and J by 0 bases; unmatched bases: 2. The CDR3 DNA sequence: TGTGCCAGCTCACCACCCGGGACAGTCTCCTACGAGCAGTACTTC. Encoded protein: CASSPPGTVSYEQYF.

This clonotype was observed many times. DNA for the CDR3: TGTGCCAGCAGTTTAGGTATTAGCGGGACCTACGAGCAGTACTTC. Protein: CASSLGISGTYEQYF. The rearrangement joins TRBV12-3 or TRBV12-4 to TRBJ2-7; 8 bases match TRBD2. J gave up 2 bases and V 1 base, and 4 bases lay outside the gene matches. The CDR3 totals 15 residues.

In DNA form, the CDR3 reads TGTGCCAGCAGCCAATTACAGGGAATCGATGAGCAGTTCTTC. Protein sequence: CASSQLQGIDEQFF. This chain joins TRBV16 and TRBJ2-1, with D perhaps matching TRBD1 (6 bases). V was trimmed by 1 base and J by 8 bases, leaving 12 bases between them. In germline, CDR1 is KGHSY, CDR2 FQNENV. This CDR3 is 14 amino acids long.

The table lists this clonotype with many counts. The chain uses TRBV6-6 and TRBJ1-6; 9 positions match TRBD1. The V gene end was trimmed by 2 bases and the J gene end by 10 bases; junction bases not matched to a gene: 15. Germline assignment: CDR1 MNHNY and CDR2 SVGAGI (reference sequence). This CDR3 is 18 amino acids long. The chain's CDR3 is CASSYGRTGAESGSPLHF. CDR3 DNA: TGTGCCAGCAGTTACGGCAGGACAGGGGCCGAAAGCGGATCACCCCTCCACTTT.

This clonotype has just a few counts. V gene TRBV6-1 combines with J gene TRBJ2-5; 7 nucleotides match TRBD2. V gave up 5 bases and J gave up 5 bases; unmatched junction bases: 14. The CDR3 totals 16 residues. Germline loops: CDR1 MNHNS, CDR2 SASEGT. The CDR3 DNA reads as TGTGCCAGCAGTTTCCTCGGTGAAGCGGGAAGGGAGACCCAGTACTTC. This encodes CASSFLGEAGRETQYF.

The chain is built from TRBV20-1 and TRBJ2-1, with 10 positions matching TRBD2. The CDR3 runs 16 residues. V lost 0 bases and J lost 6; bases outside the gene matches: 8. Germline lookup yields CDR1 DFQATT and CDR2 SNEGSKA (reference sequence). The CDR3: CSARDGASGSSNEQFF. DNA for the CDR3: TGCAGTGCTAGAGATGGCGCTAGCGGGAGTAGCAATGAGCAGTTCTTC.

In this sample, this clonotype turned up many times. CDR3 nucleotide sequence: TGTGCCAGCAGCCAAGGGGCGGGCGCGAACACCGGGGAGCTGTTTTTT. Residues: CASSQGAGANTGELFF. The V call is TRBV2, the J call TRBJ2-2; D possibly matches TRBD1 or TRBD2 (5 bases each). This CDR3 has 16 residues. Germline V gives CDR1 SNHLY, CDR2 FYNNEI. Trimming took off 6 bases at V and 0 bases at J, with 14 bases between the two ends. The full variable domain, completed using reference TRBV2 and TRBJ2-2, is EPEVTQTPSHQVTQMGQEVILRCVPISNHLYFYWYRQILGQKVEFLVSFYNNEISEKSEIFDDQFSVERPDGSNFTLKIRSTKLEDSAMYFCASSQGAGANTGELFFGEGSRLTVL.

This clonotype occurred many times. The J gene is TRBJ2-1, the V gene TRBV7-2, with TRBD2 as a possible D gene (6 bases). Germline CDR1 and CDR2: SGHTA and FQGNSA. The CDR3 spans 14 residues. Deletions cut 6 bases from V and 2 bases from J, with 11 bases between. CDR3 residues: CASRWRETYNEQFF. As DNA, the CDR3 is TGTGCCAGCAGATGGAGGGAGACCTACAATGAGCAGTTCTTC.

This clonotype came up many times. The rearrangement links TRBV28 to TRBJ2-7; weak D call: TRBD2 (6 bases). Germline V CDR1 and CDR2: MDHEN, SYDVKM. Trimming removed 6 bases at V and 4 bases at J, with 13 bases between. The CDR3 has 13 residues. This CDR3 reads CASSRVEGYEQYF. Written as DNA, the CDR3 is TGTGCCAGCAGCAGGGTGGAGGGATACGAGCAGTACTTC.

The chain carries TRBV11-2 and TRBJ2-7; 9 nucleotides agree with TRBD2. CDR3 size: 14 residues. With V trimmed by 1 base and J by 7 bases, 5 bases remained unmatched. Germline V gene data show CDR1 as SGHAT and CDR2 as FQNNGV. CDR3 nucleotides: TGTGCCAGCAGCTTAGTAGCGGGAGTGGGGGAGCAGTACTTC. Protein sequence: CASSLVAGVGEQYF.